The 4 T cell receptor beta chains below were found in one sample sequenced in a study of T cell responses to AZD1222 COVID-19 vaccine. Repertoires were generated with immunoSEQ multiplex PCR, while TCRdb's copy carries only in-frame clones and drops some. This sample yields over 150,000 clones, of which around 90% are seen a single time; about 20% belongs to the top ten. The sequencing here drew on peripheral blood, taken on day 0 of AZD1222 vaccination. The receptors shown here come from an adult in good health.

The rearrangement joins TRBV11-2 to TRBJ2-7; maybe TRBD2 (6 bases). The CDR3 has 15 residues. CDR1 is SGHAT, CDR2 FQNNGV, per germline. The V end was cut by 1 base, the J end by 1 base, with 11 bases between. CDR3 DNA sequence: TGTGCCAGCAGCTTAGGGTCGGGAGTATCCTACGAGCAGTACTTC. It specifies CASSLGSGVSYEQYF. Full variable domain (missing parts from reference TRBV11-2 and TRBJ2-7): EAGVAQSPRYKIIEKRQSVAFWCNPISGHATLYWYQQILGQGPKLLIQFQNNGVVDDSQLPKDRFSAERLKGVDSTLKIQPAKLEDSAVYLCASSLGSGVSYEQYFGPGTRLTVT.

This clone was observed a few times. This chain uses TRBV6-5 with TRBJ1-2; 7 bases fit TRBD1. The CDR3 is made up of 14 amino acids. Germline V lookup: CDR1 MNHEY, CDR2 SVGAGI. V lost 6 bases to trimming and J lost 8 bases; unmatched junction nucleotides: 12. Written as DNA, the CDR3 is TGTGCCAGCAGGGATCCGGGACAGTTGAGGGGCTACACCTTC. Its protein product is CASRDPGQLRGYTF.

The chain combines TRBV5-8 with TRBJ2-5; D is ambiguous. The CDR3 contains 14 residues. Germline V gene sequence: CDR1 SGHTS, CDR2 YDEGEE. The ends were cut back, 0 bases at V and 3 bases at J, with 9 bases in the middle. The CDR3 loop is CASSLGRKKETQYF. CDR3 bases: TGTGCCAGCAGCTTGGGCAGGAAAAAAGAGACCCAGTACTTC.

This chain's CDR3 is CASSWTGGNTIYF. The CDR3 DNA reads as TGTGCCAGCAGCTGGACAGGAGGAAACACCATATATTTT. This chain connects TRBV13 to TRBJ1-3, with TRBD1 matching over 7 bases. This CDR3 is built from 13 residues. The V and J ends lost 4 bases and 4 bases, in that order; junction bases with no gene match: 1. CDR1 PRHDT and CDR2 FYEKMQ come from the germline V gene (reference sequence).